This TCR beta chain was identified during a study of vaccination and CD4 T cells after COVID-19. This clonotype was observed a handful of times. The antigen is undetermined. The CDR3 extends over 15 amino acids. The V gene's germline CDR1 is SGHVS and CDR2 FNYEAQ. Trimming pared 1 base from V and 7 bases from J, leaving 14 bases between. The treatment: roughly ten-day PBMC culture with coronavirus spike peptide pools or control peptides (ViraFEST assay). Following a culture period (around nine days), negative selection was used to isolate CD4+ T cells. Cultured CD4+ T cell DNA was sequenced using the Oncomine TCR Beta short-read assay. TCRdb itself ran the PCR reads through MiXCR, one entry per CDR3 protein. Among about 15,000 distinct CDR3 sequences listed, roughly 30% were seen once.

The rearrangement links TRBV7-6 to TRBJ1-5; D perhaps matches TRBD1 (5 bases). This TCR came from a human donor who had recovered from COVID-19. The sequencing used CD4+ T cells from blood, cultured in vitro, collected after SARS-CoV-2 vaccination. In nucleotides, the CDR3 is TGTGCCAGCAGCTTAGAGGTGGGGGGGAAACAGCCCCAGCATTTT. Protein sequence: CASSLEVGGKQPQHF.